These 10 T cell receptor beta chains were sequenced from one sample in a study of blood T cells in healthy people across ages. The second PCR ran about 6 to 12 cycles with a sample-barcoded 5' primer and J-beta primers. One entry per CDR3 protein, called by TCRdb with MiXCR from the 5' RACE reads. The sample has 1.5 million to 2 million distinct CDR3 sequences, approximately 40% seen once; the top ten hold about 23%. Sequencing was carried out using blood. The receptors were gathered from a human donor in good health.

The gene calls are TRBV7-9 and TRBJ2-7; tentative D call: TRBD2 (5 bases). The germline V gene has CDR1 SEHNR and CDR2 FQNEAQ (reference sequence). V was shortened by 1 base and J by 2 bases, with 18 bases between the two germline ends. The CDR3 spans 17 residues. DNA of the CDR3: TGTGCCAGCAGCTTAGAGGTTTGGTCGGGGTACCCCTACGAGCAGTACTTC. Protein: CASSLEVWSGYPYEQYF.

V is TRBV4-3 and J is TRBJ2-7; TRBD2 might be the D (6 bases). The CDR3 length is 14 residues. In germline, CDR1 is LGHNA, CDR2 YSLEER. V was cut by 4 bases and J by 2 bases, with 12 bases left in between. The DNA of the CDR3 is TGCGCCAGCAGCCCCGGTCGGGAGACCTACGAGCAGTACTTC. Translated: CASSPGRETYEQYF.

The J gene is TRBJ2-1, the V gene TRBV12-3 or TRBV12-4; D unclear. CDR3 length: 10 residues. V was trimmed by 4 bases and J by 13 bases, leaving 8 bases between them. CDR3 sequence reads: CASSSLHQFF. CDR3 DNA: TGTGCCAGCAGTTCACTCCACCAGTTCTTC.

This clonotype occurred a few times. The gene calls are TRBV14 and TRBJ1-2; 9 nucleotides match TRBD1. CDR1 SGHDN and CDR2 FVKESK come from the germline V gene. The length of the CDR3 is 14 residues. V was pared by 7 bases and J by 2 bases, with 5 bases of the junction left unmatched. CDR3 coding DNA: TGTGCCAGCAAACGGACAGGGGAGAACTATGGCTACACCTTC. Translating gives CASKRTGENYGYTF.

The table lists this clonotype with a count of one. The chain couples TRBV2 to TRBJ2-1; D is possibly TRBD2 (5 bases). The CDR3 contains 12 residues. In germline, CDR1 is SNHLY, CDR2 FYNNEI. Trimming removed 10 bases from V and 5 bases from J, with 12 bases in between. CDR3 in DNA: TGTGCCATCCGCGGGCTACACAATGAGCAGTTCTTC. It is translated as CAIRGLHNEQFF.

The V and J genes are TRBV6-5 and TRBJ2-1, with D perhaps given as TRBD1 or TRBD2 (5 bases each). Per the germline V gene, CDR1 is MNHEY and CDR2 is SVGAGI. V gave up 2 bases and J gave up 6 bases, with 14 bases separating them. This CDR3 is built from 15 residues. DNA of the CDR3: TGTGCCAGCAGTTACACGGGGCCAGGTCCCAATGAGCAGTTCTTC. Translated, it gives CASSYTGPGPNEQFF.

There are a few counts of this clonotype. V gene TRBV4-3 combines with J gene TRBJ1-5; maybe TRBD1 (6 bases). This CDR3 has 15 amino acids. Germline V CDR1 and CDR2: LGHNA, YSLEER. Trimming left V 6 bases short and J 5 bases short, with 17 bases between. The CDR3 coding sequence is TGCGCCAGCAGACAGGGTTTGGAGGGACATCAGCCCCAGCATTTT. Protein product: CASRQGLEGHQPQHF.

This clonotype was detected only a few times. The CDR3 bases are TGCGCCAGCAGCCAAGCCCGCTCGACAGATAACACTGAAGCTTTCTTT. Translation: CASSQARSTDNTEAFF. The rearrangement uses TRBV4-3 and TRBJ1-1, with D perhaps matching TRBD1 (5 bases). Germline V gene data show CDR1 as LGHNA and CDR2 as YSLEER. This CDR3 is 16 amino acids long. Trimming removed 1 base from V and 2 bases from J, with 14 bases in between.

This chain links TRBV20-1 with TRBJ1-6; 7 bases are a match to TRBD1. V lost 3 bases and J lost 10; bases outside the gene matches: 9. In germline, CDR1 is DFQATT, CDR2 SNEGSKA (reference sequence). CDR3 length: 14 amino acids. This CDR3 reads CSASPDRVKSPLHF. In nucleotides, the CDR3 is TGCAGTGCTAGTCCCGACAGGGTAAAATCACCCCTCCACTTT.

In its sample, this clonotype was seen a few times. The chain joins TRBV20-1 to TRBJ2-7; 9 bases match TRBD1. The CDR3 spans 14 residues. V gave up 5 bases and J gave up 6 bases; unmatched junction bases: 11. Germline-derived CDR1 and CDR2 are DFQATT and SNEGSKA (reference sequence). CDR3: CSAASGTGPSEQYF. CDR3 in DNA: TGCAGTGCTGCTTCCGGGACAGGGCCCTCCGAGCAGTACTTC.